This T cell receptor beta chain was identified during a study of CD8 T cells in Susac syndrome. Study information: The Susac syndrome patients that were sequenced included more than 5 with active disease and 8 or 9 in remission.

Germline assignment: CDR1 DFQATT and CDR2 SNEGSKA (reference sequence). Trimming pared 4 bases from V and 4 bases from J, leaving 13 bases between. This CDR3 contains 14 residues. Reverse transcription used about 0.45 to 1 ug RNA and random hexamers. Each CDR3 protein gets one entry after TCRdb re-called the immunoSEQ multiplex PCR reads with MiXCR. Among some 160,000 distinct CDR3 sequences listed, 85% to 95% were seen once. The genes are TRBV20-1 and TRBJ2-2; a possible D gene is TRBD2 (7 bases). Sequencing input: CD4+ T cells from PBMCs. The origin of this receptor is a human donor with Susac syndrome. Written as DNA, the CDR3 is TGCAGTGCTACTCAGGCGGGGGCCACCGGGGAGCTGTTTTTT. Translated, it gives CSATQAGATGELFF.